This T cell receptor (beta chain) was recovered during a study of T-cell reconstitution after alpha-beta-depleted transplantation in children. Preparation of the TCRbeta library was carried out with unique molecular identifiers. TCRdb re-derived calls from the PCR reads in MiXCR, one entry per CDR3 protein. The sample has 500,000 or so distinct CDR3 sequences; over 25% are singletons. Germline lookup yields CDR1 SGHRS and CDR2 YFSETQ. The germline V and J ends were trimmed by 0 bases and 6 bases, with 13 bases remaining between them. The CDR3 consists of 15 residues. The J gene is TRBJ1-5, the V gene TRBV5-1; D is undetermined. The material sequenced was PBMCs from the stem cell graft donor, taken from the stem cell graft. This receptor was obtained from a human donor who donated a stem cell graft to a child with aplastic anemia. The CDR3 here is CASSLEGLYPQPQHF. The CDR3 DNA sequence: TGCGCCAGCAGCTTGGAGGGCCTTTATCCTCAGCCCCAGCATTTT.